The 29 T cell receptor beta chains listed next were all sequenced from one sample in a study of T cells in Graves' hyperthyroidism and ophthalmopathy. Researchers took RNA transcripts and amplified the TCR beta CDR3 regions from them. The HTBI primer set was used in a first-round RT-PCR of the TCR CDR3. TCRdb redid the calling of the multiplex PCR reads with MiXCR, one entry per CDR3 protein. The sample holds 600,000 or so distinct CDR3 sequences, 13% to 15% seen once. What was sequenced was blood. These receptors were collected from a woman aged 18-30 years with Graves' ophthalmopathy.

The V and J genes are TRBV2 and TRBJ1-2; 7 bases agree with TRBD1. The CDR3 covers 17 residues. In germline, CDR1 is SNHLY, CDR2 FYNNEI. The V gene end was trimmed by 6 bases and the J gene end by 3 bases; junction bases not matched to a gene: 16. DNA for the CDR3: TGTGCCAGCAGCCAAGTGAGAGCAAGAACAGGGGACTATGGCTACACCTTC. Translated, it gives CASSQVRARTGDYGYTF.

The V and J genes are TRBV14 and TRBJ2-1; the match to TRBD1 covers 9 bases. V lost 0 bases and J lost 8; bases outside the gene matches: 5. Germline V lookup: CDR1 SGHDN, CDR2 FVKESK. CDR3 length: 15 amino acids. CDR3 sequence: CASSQEDRGRDEQFF. Written as DNA, the CDR3 is TGTGCCAGCAGCCAAGAGGACAGGGGCAGGGATGAGCAGTTCTTC.

This clonotype was seen a few times. The rearrangement links TRBV14 to TRBJ1-2; no firm D call. Germline loops: CDR1 SGHDN, CDR2 FVKESK. Trimming stripped 6 bases from V and 4 bases from J, with 12 bases between. CDR3 length: 13 residues. The CDR3 sequence is CASSSWGGYGYTF. The CDR3 nucleotides read TGTGCCAGCAGTTCTTGGGGTGGCTATGGCTACACCTTC.

This clonotype has just a few counts. J is TRBJ2-1 and V is TRBV5-1; D is possibly TRBD2 (5 bases). Germline loops: CDR1 SGHRS, CDR2 YFSETQ. V gave up 0 bases and J gave up 9 bases, with 10 bases separating them. The CDR3 length is 13 residues. CDR3 in amino acids: CASSLAGVPEQFF. The DNA for the CDR3 is TGCGCCAGCAGCTTGGCCGGGGTCCCTGAGCAGTTCTTC.

This clonotype was recorded many times. The chain employs TRBV6-1 and TRBJ1-5, with TRBD1 matching over 7 bases. Germline CDR1 MNHNS, CDR2 SASEGT. The V segment lost 6 bases and the J segment 0 bases; nucleotides outside the gene matches: 5. The CDR3 is 15 residues long. The chain's CDR3 is CASRVQGYSNQPQHF. The CDR3 bases are TGTGCCAGCAGAGTACAGGGGTATAGCAATCAGCCCCAGCATTTT.

This clonotype was recorded at least ten times. J is TRBJ1-2 and V is TRBV15; 8 positions agree with TRBD1. The CDR3 totals 17 residues. Germline V gene lookup returns CDR1 LNHNV and CDR2 YYDKDF (reference sequence). V lost 1 base to trimming and J lost 2 bases; unmatched junction nucleotides: 9. CDR3 sequence: CATSRGGTGRGNYGYTF. The CDR3 bases are TGTGCCACCAGCAGAGGCGGGACAGGCCGCGGAAACTATGGCTACACCTTC.

This clonotype showed up many times. This sequence joins TRBV6-1 and TRBJ1-1; D unclear. CDR1 and CDR2 from the germline V gene are MNHNS and SASEGT. V was cut by 6 bases and J by 0 bases, with 8 bases left in between. The CDR3 is made up of 13 amino acids. The CDR3 DNA reads TGTGCCAGCAGCACCATCTTGAACACTGAAGCTTTCTTT. It codes for CASSTILNTEAFF.

A few counts support this clonotype. The chain uses TRBV15 and TRBJ2-2, with D possibly TRBD1 on 6 matching bases. Trimming removed 0 bases at V and 1 base at J, with 9 bases between. The CDR3 spans 16 residues. CDR1 is LNHNV and CDR2 is YYDKDF in the germline V gene (reference sequence). This CDR3 is CATSREDSLNTGELFF. DNA of the CDR3: TGTGCCACCAGCAGAGAGGACAGTTTGAACACCGGGGAGCTGTTTTTT.

This clonotype has just a few counts. V and J are TRBV5-5 and TRBJ1-2, with D maybe TRBD1 (5 bases). Germline assignment: CDR1 SGHKS and CDR2 YYEKEE (reference sequence). This CDR3 has 15 amino acids. V was clipped by 4 bases and J by 4 bases, with 17 bases between them. The CDR3 DNA reads TGTGCCAGCAGCCAAACCGGGACGGCGCCCTATGGCTACACCTTC. This codes for CASSQTGTAPYGYTF.

This clonotype was observed a few times. The chain couples TRBV6-1 to TRBJ2-5; 8 bases map to TRBD2. V was clipped by 5 bases and J by 5 bases; unmatched bases: 16. The CDR3 spans 17 residues. The germline gives CDR1 MNHNS, CDR2 SASEGT. CDR3 sequence: CASSLGGTAAGVETQYF. DNA of the CDR3: TGTGCCAGCAGTCTAGGCGGGACTGCAGCGGGAGTTGAGACCCAGTACTTC.

This clonotype appeared many times. The rearrangement joins TRBV12-3 or TRBV12-4 to TRBJ1-2; D call uncertain. V was shortened by 7 bases and J by 5 bases, with 17 bases between the two germline ends. This CDR3 has 14 amino acids. CDR3 region: CASTEGGLGYGYTF. CDR3 in DNA: TGTGCCAGCACCGAGGGAGGGTTAGGGTATGGCTACACCTTC.

This clonotype was seen at least ten times. The chain links TRBV7-8 to TRBJ2-3; 15 bases are a match to TRBD2. This CDR3 region has 17 residues. Germline V gives CDR1 SGHVS, CDR2 FQNEAQ. The V and J ends lost 5 bases and 2 bases, in that order; junction bases with no gene match: 5. The DNA for the CDR3 is TGTGCCAGCAGCCCCCGGACTAGCGGGAGGGCCACAGATACGCAGTATTTT. This gives the protein CASSPRTSGRATDTQYF. Complete variable domain (other parts from reference TRBV7-8 and TRBJ2-3): GAGVSQSPRYKVAKRGQDVALRCDPISGHVSLFWYQQALGQGPEFLTYFQNEAQLDKSGLPSDRFFAERPEGSVSTLKIQRTQQEDSAVYLCASSPRTSGRATDTQYFGPGTRLTVL.

This clonotype was found many times. The chain has TRBV6-1 and TRBJ2-7; TRBD2 agrees at 7 bases. The V gene's germline CDR1 is MNHNS and CDR2 SASEGT. This CDR3 comprises 11 residues. V lost 9 bases to trimming and J lost 9 bases; unmatched junction nucleotides: 8. The CDR3 spells CASSRGSSQYF. Written as DNA, the CDR3 is TGTGCCAGTTCGCGGGGGTCGTCGCAGTACTTC.

This chain connects TRBV4-3 to TRBJ2-7; D gene uncertain. V was pared by 2 bases and J by 2 bases, with 10 bases between. Germline CDR1 reads LGHNA; CDR2 reads YSLEER. CDR3 length equals 14 residues. The CDR3 loop reads CASSQPPDAYEQYF. CDR3 nucleotides: TGCGCCAGCAGCCAACCCCCGGACGCCTACGAGCAGTACTTC.

A few counts support this clonotype. The chain couples TRBV7-9 to TRBJ1-2; TRBD1 matches at 11 bases. CDR1 and CDR2 (germline): SEHNR, FQNEAQ (reference sequence). CDR3 size: 13 residues. The ends lost 4 bases at V and 13 bases at J; junction bases unmatched: 8. The CDR3 protein is CASSWDRGDLSTF. CDR3 DNA sequence: TGTGCCAGCAGCTGGGACAGGGGGGACCTAAGCACCTTC.

This clonotype was seen many times. The chain couples TRBV27 to TRBJ2-7, with 7 bases identical to TRBD2. There are 16 residues in the CDR3. From germline, CDR1 is MNHEY and CDR2 SMNVEV (reference sequence). Unmatched junction bases numbered 13, after V lost 6 bases and J lost 2 bases. The CDR3 DNA follows: TGTGCCAGCAGCCGGGGGGTAGCGGGTTCCCCCTACGAGCAGTACTTC. Translated: CASSRGVAGSPYEQYF.

The chain uses TRBV19 and TRBJ1-2, with unresolved D. Germline assignment: CDR1 LNHDA and CDR2 SQIVND (reference sequence). The V and J ends lost 5 bases and 8 bases respectively, with 18 bases between them. The CDR3 consists of 14 residues. The CDR3 region is CASSSRGPFSGYTF. CDR3 sequence (DNA): TGTGCCAGTAGTTCCCGAGGGCCTTTCTCCGGCTACACCTTC.

The table lists this clonotype with many counts. V usage is TRBV12-3 or TRBV12-4 and J usage is TRBJ2-7; 7 positions match TRBD2. V lost 6 bases to trimming and J lost 1 base; unmatched junction nucleotides: 9. The CDR3 is 15 residues long. The CDR3 protein is CASSPESGASYEQYF. The CDR3 DNA is TGTGCCAGCAGCCCGGAGAGCGGGGCTTCCTACGAGCAGTACTTC.

This clonotype was observed at least ten times. This chain uses TRBV19 with TRBJ1-5, with unresolved D. This CDR3 spans 15 amino acids. CDR1 and CDR2 (germline): LNHDA, SQIVND (reference sequence). V lost 11 bases, J lost 0 bases, and 17 bases lay in between. CDR3 region: CASSTVRISNQPQHF. The DNA for the CDR3 is TGTGCCTCATCGACGGTCCGGATTAGCAATCAGCCCCAGCATTTT. The full variable domain, its missing parts supplied by reference TRBV19 and TRBJ1-5, is DGGITQSPKYLFRKEGQNVTLSCEQNLNHDAMYWYRQDPGQGLRLIYYSQIVNDFQKGDIAEGYSVSREKKESFPLTVTSAQKNPTAFYLCASSTVRISNQPQHFGDGTRLSIL.

A few counts support this clonotype. Here the CDR3 DNA reads TGTGCCAGCAGCATACAAAGGGGGCTGGGAAACACCATATATTTT. Its protein is CASSIQRGLGNTIYF. The V and J genes are TRBV12-3 or TRBV12-4 and TRBJ1-3; 7 positions match TRBD1. The CDR3 extends over 15 amino acids. V trimming: 6 bases; J trimming: 4 bases; junction bases outside the gene matches: 9.

As to this clonotype: A much larger clone lies one base from this, so it may be a read error. The chain couples TRBV20-1 to TRBJ1-1; unclear D gene. Trimming left V 2 bases short and J 1 base short, with 8 bases between. Germline V gene data show CDR1 as DFQATT and CDR2 as SNEGSKA (reference sequence). The CDR3 covers 13 residues. CDR3 protein: CSARPPRNTEAFF. The DNA of the CDR3 is TGCAGTGCTAGACCCCCAAGGAACACTGAAGCTTTCTTT.

At least ten counts were recorded for this clonotype. The chain recombines TRBV2 with TRBJ2-3, with a possible D match to TRBD2 (5 bases). The CDR3 is 15 residues long. Per germline, CDR1 SNHLY and CDR2 FYNNEI. V lost 7 bases, J lost 0 bases, and 14 bases lay in between. As DNA, the CDR3 is TGTGCCAGCACCGACCCGGGAAGGAGCACAGATACGCAGTATTTT. The encoded protein is CASTDPGRSTDTQYF.

This chain uses TRBV12-5 with TRBJ1-1, with 10 bases fitting TRBD1. The CDR3 has 14 amino acids. The J segment lost 4 bases and the V segment lost 4 bases, leaving 3 bases of the junction unmatched. The germline V gene has CDR1 LGHNT and CDR2 FRNRAP. The CDR3 sequence is CASGWDRGFTEAFF. In nucleotides, the CDR3 is TGTGCTAGTGGTTGGGACAGGGGTTTCACTGAAGCTTTCTTT.

This clonotype was observed many times. The chain uses TRBV30 and TRBJ1-2; a possible D gene is TRBD1 (6 bases). The germline V and J ends were trimmed by 2 bases and 8 bases, with 15 bases remaining between them. Germline lookup yields CDR1 GTSNPN and CDR2 SVGIG (reference sequence). This CDR3 spans 13 amino acids. CDR3 in amino acids: CAWSPTGSGGYTF. The CDR3 DNA reads TGTGCCTGGAGTCCCACAGGGTCGGGCGGCTACACCTTC.

The chain is built from TRBV3-1 and TRBJ2-2; no definite D call. Germline V gene sequence: CDR1 LGHDT, CDR2 YNNKEL (reference sequence). This CDR3 has 13 amino acids. Trimming removed 1 base from V and 6 bases from J, with 6 bases in between. The CDR3 reads CASSQAGAGELFF. As DNA, the CDR3 is TGTGCCAGCAGCCAAGCAGGTGCCGGGGAGCTGTTTTTT.

J is TRBJ1-5 and V is TRBV4-2; D ambiguous. CDR3 length: 15 amino acids. The V and J ends lost 0 bases and 6 bases respectively, with 12 bases between them. In germline, CDR1 is LGHNA, CDR2 YNFKEQ. The CDR3 region is CASSQDLVGSQPQHF. As DNA, the CDR3 is TGTGCCAGCAGCCAAGATCTGGTTGGGAGTCAGCCCCAGCATTTT.

This clonotype has ten or more counts. V gene TRBV7-8 combines with J gene TRBJ2-1; a possible D gene is TRBD2 (5 bases). The germline CDR1 and CDR2 sequences are SGHVS and FQNEAQ. The length of the CDR3 is 13 residues. V dropped 1 base and J dropped 10 bases, with 11 bases sitting between them. The CDR3 is CASSLGSRGEQFF. The CDR3 nucleotides read TGTGCCAGCAGCTTAGGGTCCCGGGGAGAGCAGTTCTTC.

This chain links TRBV9 with TRBJ2-1; 12 bases align to TRBD1. The CDR3 has 21 residues. V lost 0 bases and J lost 2; bases outside the gene matches: 15. Germline V gene lookup returns CDR1 SGDLS and CDR2 YYNGEE. For the CDR3, the DNA is TGTGCCAGCAGCGTAGCCCCCGGGACAGGGGGCAGCGGGAGGGCCTACAATGAGCAGTTCTTC. Translating it yields CASSVAPGTGGSGRAYNEQFF.

This clonotype was observed at least ten times. CDR3 DNA: TGCAGTGCTGAACTAGCGGAAGCTAGCACAGATACGCAGTATTTT. This sequence encodes CSAELAEASTDTQYF. The gene calls are TRBV20-1 and TRBJ2-3, with TRBD2 identical over 8 bases. In germline, CDR1 is DFQATT, CDR2 SNEGSKA (reference sequence). J was trimmed by 0 bases and V by 5 bases; bases with no gene match: 7. The CDR3 has 15 residues.